The 12 T cell receptor beta chains given below trace back to one sample, sequenced in a study of regulatory T cells in long-lasting Graves disease. Library construction for TCR beta used iRepertoire HTBI primers and Arm-PCR of CDR3 regions. TCRdb reprocessed the multiplex PCR reads with MiXCR, giving one entry per CDR3 protein. Here the sample spans a few hundred thousand distinct CDR3 sequences, approximately 12% being singletons. Time point here: newly diagnosed GD, antithyroid drugs for less than 3 months. Extracted RNA from PBMCs served as the source of the TCR library. The sample also formed part of further work on T cells in Graves' hyperthyroidism and ophthalmopathy.

Sample: peripheral blood mononuclear cells (PBMCs), taken at new diagnosis, from a patient treated with antithyroid drugs. These receptors were obtained from a man under 40 with Graves disease.

This chain links TRBV12-3 or TRBV12-4 with TRBJ2-1, with 14 bases matching TRBD2. Trimming at V came to 6 bases and at J to 8 bases, leaving 9 bases not matched to a gene. This CDR3 comprises 16 residues. CDR3 sequence reads: CASSRRQGLAGDEQFF. The CDR3 DNA reads as TGTGCCAGCAGCCGAAGACAGGGACTAGCGGGAGATGAGCAGTTCTTC.

This clonotype was recorded many times. The chain recombines TRBV24-1 with TRBJ2-1; 10 bases are shared with TRBD2. The CDR3 loop spans 16 amino acids. Germline V gene data show CDR1 as KGHDR and CDR2 as SFDVKD. Trimming removed 5 bases from V and 3 bases from J; junction bases left unmatched: 6. The CDR3 reads CATSALGLADYNEQFF. Written as DNA, the CDR3 is TGTGCCACCAGTGCCCTTGGACTAGCGGACTACAATGAGCAGTTCTTC.

This clonotype was counted many times. The chain combines TRBV2 with TRBJ2-3; D is unresolved. Germline assignment: CDR1 SNHLY and CDR2 FYNNEI. The CDR3 sequence is 13 residues long. V lost 10 bases, J lost 2 bases, and 13 bases lay in between. The CDR3 is CATRGGYTDTQYF. Here the CDR3 DNA reads TGTGCCACCCGAGGCGGTTACACAGATACGCAGTATTTT.

The sample holds many counts of this clonotype. The V and J genes are TRBV6-2 or TRBV6-3 and TRBJ2-1, with D possibly TRBD2 on 6 matching bases. CDR1 is MNHEY and CDR2 is SVGEGT in the germline V gene. Trimming took 6 bases from V and 9 from J, leaving 9 bases between them. The CDR3 covers 11 residues. The CDR3 sequence: CASSPGVEQFF. The CDR3 nucleotides are TGTGCCAGCAGCCCGGGAGTTGAGCAGTTCTTC.

This clonotype was detected many times. V usage is TRBV2 and J usage is TRBJ2-2, with D unresolved. Trimming took 3 bases from V and 4 from J, leaving 0 bases between them. The CDR3 runs to 11 residues. Per germline, CDR1 SNHLY and CDR2 FYNNEI. CDR3 in amino acids: CASSDTGELFF. For the CDR3, the DNA is TGTGCCAGCAGTGACACCGGGGAGCTGTTTTTT.

The genes are TRBV2 and TRBJ1-1; D possibly corresponds to TRBD1 (5 bases). Trimming left V 4 bases short and J 1 base short, with 10 bases between. The germline CDR1 and CDR2 sequences are SNHLY and FYNNEI. This CDR3 comprises 14 residues. The DNA for the CDR3 is TGTGCCAGCAGTGGGGGACTATCGAACACTGAAGCTTTCTTT. Translated: CASSGGLSNTEAFF.

This clonotype was observed at least ten times. The CDR3 DNA reads TGTGCCAGCAGCTTATCGCGGGACAGGGGCGAGACCCAGTACTTC. Translation: CASSLSRDRGETQYF. The rearrangement uses TRBV7-2 and TRBJ2-5; 10 positions agree with TRBD1. The CDR3 consists of 15 residues. The germline gives CDR1 SGHTA, CDR2 FQGNSA. V lost 2 bases, J lost 5 bases, and 5 bases stayed unmatched.

The count of this clonotype is one. The chain uses TRBV7-3 and TRBJ2-1; 7 bases fit TRBD1. The germline V gene encodes CDR1 SGHTA and CDR2 FQGTGA. With 6 bases clipped from V and 3 bases from J, the junction kept 17 bases outside the gene matches. The CDR3 runs to 18 residues. CDR3 DNA sequence: TGTGCCAGCAGGCCATACGACAGGGACGGTTTTTACTACAATGAGCAGTTCTTC. Translating it yields CASRPYDRDGFYYNEQFF.

This clonotype has just a few counts. The rearrangement links TRBV27 to TRBJ1-4, with no clear D. The CDR3 has 14 amino acids. V lost 4 bases, J lost 6 bases, and 12 bases lay in between. The V gene's germline CDR1 is MNHEY and CDR2 SMNVEV (reference sequence). The CDR3, as DNA: TGTGCCAGCAGTTCGGACTGGTTAGATGAAAAACTGTTTTTT. Amino acids: CASSSDWLDEKLFF.

This rearrangement joins TRBV6-1 to TRBJ1-5; D possibly corresponds to TRBD1 (6 bases). This CDR3 comprises 14 residues. Germline CDR1 is MNHNS and CDR2 is SASEGT. The germline V and J ends were trimmed by 8 bases and 9 bases, with 20 bases remaining between them. CDR3 sequence: CASSREGGGRPQHF. CDR3 coding DNA: TGTGCCAGCTCCCGGGAGGGGGGGGGACGGCCCCAGCATTTT.

V gene TRBV30 combines with J gene TRBJ1-3; the match to TRBD1 covers 8 bases. The V segment lost 4 bases and the J segment 0 bases; nucleotides outside the gene matches: 5. Germline V lookup: CDR1 GTSNPN, CDR2 SVGIG (reference sequence). The CDR3 spans 15 residues. The CDR3 nucleotides are TGTGCCTGGACCCAGGGGGCCAGCTCTGGAAACACCATATATTTT. As protein: CAWTQGASSGNTIYF.

V and J are TRBV28 and TRBJ2-5, with D perhaps matching TRBD1 or TRBD2 (5 bases each). From germline, CDR1 is MDHEN and CDR2 SYDVKM. Trimming took 2 bases from V and 6 from J, leaving 10 bases between them. The CDR3 sequence is 13 residues long. CDR3 sequence reads: CASSLGGGKTQYF. The CDR3 nucleotides read TGTGCCAGCAGTTTAGGGGGTGGAAAGACCCAGTACTTC.